Each of the 14 T cell receptor beta chains below was sequenced from the same sample in a study of shared clonotypes between healthy human individuals. TCRdb's copy holds only in-frame clones and misses some; the assay was immunoSEQ multiplex PCR. Of roughly 330,000 clones in the sample, around two thirds are singletons; the top ten hold about a tenth. Sequencing used memory CD4+ T cells sorted from blood. Regarding subset: CD45RA-negative fraction. The receptors originated from a man aged 30 to 39 in good health.

At least ten counts were recorded for this clone. The J gene is TRBJ2-3, the V gene TRBV2; 8 bases align to TRBD2. Germline V gives CDR1 SNHLY, CDR2 FYNNEI. The CDR3 covers 20 residues. The trim removed 4 bases at V and 2 bases at J, leaving 20 bases unmatched. Here the CDR3 DNA reads TGTGCCAGCAGTGGGCCCCACTCTCCGAAAGCGGGAGTATCCACAGATACGCAGTATTTT. Translated, it gives CASSGPHSPKAGVSTDTQYF.

This chain uses TRBV9 with TRBJ2-1, with D perhaps matching TRBD1 or TRBD2 (5 bases each). Looked up from germline, CDR1 is SGDLS and CDR2 is YYNGEE. The CDR3 covers 16 residues. V was cut by 1 base and J by 6 bases, with 17 bases left in between. The CDR3 loop reads CASSVNLGPEGNEQFF. The CDR3 nucleotides are TGTGCCAGCAGCGTAAACCTGGGGCCTGAGGGCAATGAGCAGTTCTTC.

This clone was seen a handful of times. The rearrangement uses TRBV5-1 and TRBJ2-7; D gene uncertain. The CDR3 spans 13 residues. Trimming took 0 bases from V and 5 from J, leaving 9 bases between them. Germline CDR1 SGHRS, CDR2 YFSETQ. CDR3 loop: CASSLAVVHEQYF. In DNA, the CDR3 is TGCGCCAGCAGCTTGGCAGTCGTGCACGAGCAGTACTTC.

The chain is built from TRBV7-3 and TRBJ2-2; TRBD2 aligns across 7 bases. In germline, CDR1 is SGHTA, CDR2 FQGTGA. The CDR3 sequence is 18 residues long. V lost 5 bases, J lost 1 base, and 13 bases stayed unmatched. CDR3 region: CASSAITTGGRNTGELFF. CDR3 DNA sequence: TGTGCCAGCAGCGCAATAACCACGGGCGGGAGGAACACCGGGGAGCTGTTTTTT.

The CDR3 DNA is TGTGCCAGCTCGCAGTCCGGGACAATCTACGAGCAGTACTTC. It is translated as CASSQSGTIYEQYF. This chain uses TRBV18 with TRBJ2-7, with a tentative D call TRBD1 (6 bases). The germline CDR1 and CDR2 sequences are KGHSH and LQKENI. This CDR3 is built from 14 residues. The V end was cut by 6 bases, the J end by 3 bases, with 15 bases between.

This clone was counted only a few times. V gene TRBV7-3 combines with J gene TRBJ1-1; D gene ambiguous. Trimming pared 2 bases from V and 5 bases from J, leaving 18 bases between. CDR1 and CDR2 (germline): SGHTA, FQGTGA. There are 16 residues in the CDR3. CDR3 in DNA: TGTGCCAGCAGCTTACAAAGCGGTTTGGTGGGAACTGAAGCTTTCTTT. Translation gives CASSLQSGLVGTEAFF.

Points on this clone: The identical CDR3 is also encoded by other nucleotide sequences in the sample. The chain has TRBV7-3 and TRBJ2-2; a possible D gene is TRBD2 (5 bases). V lost 5 bases, J lost 1 base, and 8 bases lay in between. Germline CDR1 is SGHTA and CDR2 is FQGTGA. The length of the CDR3 is 14 residues. The CDR3 reads CASSPSGNTGELFF. The CDR3 DNA follows: TGTGCCAGCAGCCCAAGCGGGAACACCGGGGAGCTGTTTTTT.

The genes are TRBV9 and TRBJ2-7, with D unclear. With 2 bases removed from V and 6 bases from J, the gap between germline ends came to 18 bases. The CDR3 is 15 residues long. Looked up from germline, CDR1 is SGDLS and CDR2 is YYNGEE. The CDR3 sequence: CASSVQPAATGEQYF. DNA of the CDR3: TGTGCCAGCAGCGTCCAACCAGCCGCTACCGGCGAGCAGTACTTC.

The chain recombines TRBV5-6 with TRBJ2-3; possibly TRBD1 for D (6 bases). Trimming took 2 bases from V and 1 from J, leaving 14 bases between them. The CDR3 sequence is 16 residues long. Germline lookup yields CDR1 SGHDT and CDR2 YYEEEE. Here the CDR3 reads CASSLGGPIGTDTQYF. The CDR3, as DNA: TGTGCCAGCAGCTTAGGGGGTCCTATCGGCACAGATACGCAGTATTTT.

This chain links TRBV6-6 with TRBJ1-2; D unclear. The CDR3 extends over 15 amino acids. The V end was cut by 8 bases, the J end by 3 bases, with 19 bases between. CDR1 and CDR2 from the germline V gene are MNHNY and SVGAGI (reference sequence). The CDR3 DNA reads TGTGCCAGCCACCCTGGACTTTTTTCTTACTATGGCTACACCTTC. Protein product: CASHPGLFSYYGYTF.

The rearrangement uses TRBV7-2 and TRBJ1-4; 7 bases match TRBD1. CDR1 SGHTA and CDR2 FQGNSA come from the germline V gene. V trimming: 3 bases; J trimming: 3 bases; junction bases outside the gene matches: 4. The CDR3 contains 15 residues. The CDR3 DNA reads TGTGCCAGCAGCTTTCAGACAGGGCCTAATGAAAAACTGTTTTTT. This encodes CASSFQTGPNEKLFF. The full variable domain, in which reference TRBV7-2 and TRBJ1-4 provide the parts outside the CDR3, is GAGVSQSPSNKVTEKGKDVELRCDPISGHTALYWYRQSLGQGLEFLIYFQGNSAPDKSGLPSDRFSAERTGGSVSTLTIQRTQQEDSAVYLCASSFQTGPNEKLFFGSGTQLSVL.

This clone was recorded once. V is TRBV2 and J is TRBJ1-3; D ambiguous. This CDR3 region has 14 residues. Germline V lookup: CDR1 SNHLY, CDR2 FYNNEI. Trimming shortened V by 2 bases and J by 1 base, and 6 bases separated the two germline ends. The CDR3 loop is CASSELVSGNTIYF. The CDR3 nucleotides are TGTGCCAGCAGTGAATTGGTTTCTGGAAACACCATATATTTT.

There are many counts of this clone. The V and J genes are TRBV5-1 and TRBJ2-7; tentative D call: TRBD1 (5 bases). The CDR3 contains 13 residues. V was pared by 1 base and J by 6 bases, with 11 bases between. The V gene's germline CDR1 is SGHRS and CDR2 YFSETQ. The CDR3 here is CASSLNVGAEQYF. CDR3 DNA: TGCGCCAGCAGCTTGAATGTAGGGGCCGAGCAGTACTTC. The entire variable domain, with the rest obtained from reference TRBV5-1 and TRBJ2-7, is as follows: KAGVTQTPRYLIKTRGQQVTLSCSPISGHRSVSWYQQTPGQGLQFLFEYFSETQRNKGNFPGRFSGRQFSNSRSEMNVSTLELGDSALYLCASSLNVGAEQYFGPGTRLTVT.

The gene calls are TRBV28 and TRBJ2-3, with 11 bases matching TRBD2. With V trimmed by 4 bases and J by 6 bases, 12 bases remained unmatched. This CDR3 is built from 17 residues. Looked up from germline, CDR1 is MDHEN and CDR2 is SYDVKM. CDR3 sequence reads: CASSSGVLAGGVDTQYF. CDR3 sequence (DNA): TGTGCCAGCAGTTCCGGGGTCCTAGCGGGAGGTGTGGATACGCAGTATTTT.